The rows below give T cell receptor beta chains drawn from one sample of a study of T cells after yellow fever vaccination. TCRdb re-called the 5' RACE reads through MiXCR, storing one row per CDR3 protein. The sample lists some 300,000 distinct CDR3 sequences, 8.7% occurring once. Sequencing was performed on CD4+ T cells sorted from PBMCs, taken 5 days after the yellow fever booster vaccination. Receptor source: a man aged 18 to 29 who received the YFV17D yellow fever vaccine. The CDR3 runs from the conserved cysteine through the conserved F or W. A D gene is named only where the DNA matches it firmly. Clone size is not always given. Where it is, it says once, few, many or a class for expanded clones.

v_call: TRBV11-2
clone_size: many
j_call: TRBJ1-6
d_call: -
cdr3_nt: TGTGCCAGCAGCTCTACAGAGAATTCACCCCTCCACTTT
cdr3_aa: CASSSTENSPLHF

v_call: TRBV5-1
clone_size: many
j_call: TRBJ2-2
d_call: TRBD1
cdr3_nt: TGCGCCAGCAGCCTCGGGACAGGCGCCCCCGGGGAGCTGTTTTTT
cdr3_aa: CASSLGTGAPGELFF

v_call: TRBV7-6
clone_size: few
j_call: TRBJ1-1
d_call: -
cdr3_nt: TGTGCCAGCAGCTTAGACATTTCGAACACTGAAGCTTTCTTT
cdr3_aa: CASSLDISNTEAFF

v_call: TRBV12-3/TRBV12-4
clone_size: -
j_call: TRBJ2-1
d_call: -
cdr3_nt: TGTGCCAGCAGAAGACCAGGAGGTCAGTGGAATGAGCAGTTCTTC
cdr3_aa: CASRRPGGQWNEQFF

v_call: TRBV30
clone_size: -
j_call: TRBJ2-2
d_call: TRBD2
cdr3_nt: TGTGCCTGGAGACTAGCGGGGGGGACCGGGGAGCTGTTTTTT
cdr3_aa: CAWRLAGGTGELFF

v_call: TRBV9
clone_size: many
j_call: TRBJ2-3
d_call: -
cdr3_nt: TGTGCCAGCAGCGTAGACGGGGACTCCTCCACAGATACGCAGTATTTT
cdr3_aa: CASSVDGDSSTDTQYF

v_call: TRBV20-1
clone_size: many
j_call: TRBJ2-1
d_call: -
cdr3_nt: TGCAGTGCTGCAGGTGATTATAGCTCCTACAATGAGCAGTTCTTC
cdr3_aa: CSAAGDYSSYNEQFF

v_call: TRBV6-6
clone_size: few
j_call: TRBJ2-2
d_call: -
cdr3_nt: TGTGCCAGCAGTTACGGATCCCAGAGAACCGGGGAGCTGTTTTTT
cdr3_aa: CASSYGSQRTGELFF

v_call: TRBV28
clone_size: few
j_call: TRBJ2-2
d_call: -
cdr3_nt: TGTGCCAGCAGCACGGGACCGCGCACCGGGGAGCTGTTTTTT
cdr3_aa: CASSTGPRTGELFF

v_call: TRBV14
clone_size: few
j_call: TRBJ1-2
d_call: -
cdr3_nt: TGTGCCAGCAGCCAAGTAACAGACTATGGCTACACCTTC
cdr3_aa: CASSQVTDYGYTF

v_call: TRBV6-5
clone_size: -
j_call: TRBJ1-2
d_call: -
cdr3_nt: TGTGCCAGCAGTACCCCGAGAAAGGGGGACTATGGCTACACCTTC
cdr3_aa: CASSTPRKGDYGYTF

v_call: TRBV15
clone_size: -
j_call: TRBJ1-2
d_call: TRBD1
cdr3_nt: TGTGCCACCAGCAACAGGGGCCTCTATGGCTACACCTTC
cdr3_aa: CATSNRGLYGYTF

v_call: TRBV11-2
clone_size: many
j_call: TRBJ2-5
d_call: TRBD1
cdr3_nt: TGTGCCAGCAGCTCCCTACAGGGGTACCAAGAGACCCAGTACTTC
cdr3_aa: CASSSLQGYQETQYF

v_call: TRBV12-3/TRBV12-4
clone_size: few
j_call: TRBJ1-5
d_call: -
cdr3_nt: TGTGCCAGCAGTTCCAGGGGCTTGAGGCGCAATCAGCCCCAGCATTTT
cdr3_aa: CASSSRGLRRNQPQHF

v_call: TRBV28
clone_size: -
j_call: TRBJ1-2
d_call: -
cdr3_nt: TGTGCCAGCAGACCTCCACAGGGAAACTATGGCTACACCTTC
cdr3_aa: CASRPPQGNYGYTF

v_call: TRBV5-1
clone_size: many
j_call: TRBJ1-1
d_call: -
cdr3_nt: TGCGCCAGCAGCTCCACCGGGACCCCGAACACTGAAGCTTTCTTT
cdr3_aa: CASSSTGTPNTEAFF

v_call: TRBV7-6
clone_size: few
j_call: TRBJ2-1
d_call: TRBD2
cdr3_nt: TGTGCCAGCAGCTCCGTCGGCGGGGGGTCCTACAATGAGCAGTTCTTC
cdr3_aa: CASSSVGGGSYNEQFF

v_call: TRBV7-9
clone_size: -
j_call: TRBJ1-2
d_call: -
cdr3_nt: TGTGCCAGCAGCACACTCAGGGATAACTATGGCTACACCTTC
cdr3_aa: CASSTLRDNYGYTF

v_call: TRBV12-3/TRBV12-4
clone_size: few
j_call: TRBJ1-1
d_call: TRBD1
cdr3_nt: TGTGCCAGCAGGACGGGACAGGGGGCCGCAGCTTTCTTT
cdr3_aa: CASRTGQGAAAFF

v_call: TRBV24-1
clone_size: many
j_call: TRBJ2-2
d_call: TRBD1
cdr3_nt: TGTGCCACCAGTGATTTGCGACAGGGATCTGGCGGGGAGCTGTTTTTT
cdr3_aa: CATSDLRQGSGGELFF

v_call: TRBV19
clone_size: -
j_call: TRBJ2-6
d_call: -
cdr3_nt: TGTGCCAGTAGTATTGACGGGTCTCGAGTCCTGACTTTC
cdr3_aa: CASSIDGSRVLTF

v_call: TRBV4-2
clone_size: few
j_call: TRBJ1-5
d_call: -
cdr3_nt: TGTGCCAGCAGCCAAGACCATGGTAGCAATCAGCCCCAGCATTTT
cdr3_aa: CASSQDHGSNQPQHF

v_call: TRBV10-3
clone_size: -
j_call: TRBJ2-3
d_call: -
cdr3_nt: TGTGCCATTGACCAGGGGGGCCTCACAGATACGCAGTATTTT
cdr3_aa: CAIDQGGLTDTQYF

v_call: TRBV5-1
clone_size: few
j_call: TRBJ2-5
d_call: -
cdr3_nt: TGCGCCAGCAGCTTGTTCCAAGAGACCCAGTACTTC
cdr3_aa: CASSLFQETQYF

v_call: TRBV5-1
clone_size: -
j_call: TRBJ2-3
d_call: TRBD2
cdr3_nt: TGCGCCAGCAGCGAGACTAGCGGGGGAGCCAGCTTGGATACGCAGTATTTT
cdr3_aa: CASSETSGGASLDTQYF

v_call: TRBV7-9
clone_size: few
j_call: TRBJ2-3
d_call: -
cdr3_nt: TGTGCCAGCAGCTTCAGGGCGGGCCGTCCCACAGATACGCAGTATTTT
cdr3_aa: CASSFRAGRPTDTQYF

v_call: TRBV12-3/TRBV12-4
clone_size: -
j_call: TRBJ1-6
d_call: -
cdr3_nt: TGTGCCAGCAGGGAGGGGATTTGGAATTCACCCCTCCACTTT
cdr3_aa: CASREGIWNSPLHF

v_call: TRBV20-1
clone_size: -
j_call: TRBJ2-3
d_call: -
cdr3_nt: TGCAGTGCTAGAGATCCCGGGTGGCGGGGAGATACGCAGTATTTT
cdr3_aa: CSARDPGWRGDTQYF

v_call: TRBV27
clone_size: few
j_call: TRBJ2-3
d_call: -
cdr3_nt: TGTGCCAGCAGCCCGATAAAGGGGGATACGCAGTATTTT
cdr3_aa: CASSPIKGDTQYF

v_call: TRBV10-2
clone_size: many
j_call: TRBJ2-2
d_call: TRBD2
cdr3_nt: TGCGCCAGCAGTGACACTAGCGGGGGGGTGGCCGGGGAGCTGTTTTTT
cdr3_aa: CASSDTSGGVAGELFF

v_call: TRBV10-3
clone_size: many
j_call: TRBJ2-1
d_call: TRBD1
cdr3_nt: TGTGCCATAGACGGGACAGGGGTAGGTGAGCAGTTCTTC
cdr3_aa: CAIDGTGVGEQFF

v_call: TRBV18
clone_size: -
j_call: TRBJ2-5
d_call: -
cdr3_nt: TGTGCCAGCTCAGCCAACCAAGAGACCCAGTACTTC
cdr3_aa: CASSANQETQYF